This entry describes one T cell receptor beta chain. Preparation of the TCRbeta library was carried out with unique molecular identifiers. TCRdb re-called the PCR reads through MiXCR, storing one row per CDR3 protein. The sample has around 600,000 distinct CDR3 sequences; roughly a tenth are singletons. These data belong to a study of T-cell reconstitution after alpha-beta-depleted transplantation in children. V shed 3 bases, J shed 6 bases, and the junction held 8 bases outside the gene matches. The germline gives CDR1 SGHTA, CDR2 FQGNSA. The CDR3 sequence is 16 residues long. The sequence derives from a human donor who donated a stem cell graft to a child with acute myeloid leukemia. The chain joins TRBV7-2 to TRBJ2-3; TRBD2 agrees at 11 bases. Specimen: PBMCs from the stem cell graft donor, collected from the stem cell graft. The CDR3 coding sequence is TGTGCCAGCAGCTTGACAACTAGCGGGAGCGACGATACGCAGTATTTT. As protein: CASSLTTSGSDDTQYF.